This TCR beta chain was recorded in a study of T cell responses to AZD1222 COVID-19 vaccine. Using immunoSEQ multiplex PCR, the repertoire was profiled, and TCRdb retains in-frame clones only, with some absent. Of roughly 100,000 clones in the sample, roughly 82% were seen once. V dropped 4 bases and J dropped 7 bases, with 21 bases sitting between them. Germline V gene data show CDR1 as SGDLS and CDR2 as YYNGEE. This CDR3 has 15 residues. The sample in question was peripheral blood, obtained on day 0 of AZD1222 vaccination. The receptor was isolated from an adult in good health. V is TRBV9 and J is TRBJ2-7; weak D call: TRBD2 (6 bases). CDR3 sequence reads: CASSPRGWGVEEQYF. The CDR3 DNA reads TGTGCCAGCAGCCCTCGCGGTTGGGGGGTGGAAGAGCAGTACTTC.